This passage covers 10 T cell receptor beta chains from one sample sequenced in a study of cytomegalovirus exposure and HLA in healthy donors. Primers: 60 Vbeta forward and 13 Jbeta reverse. The protocol was immunoSEQ multiplex PCR, while the TCRdb copy is restricted to in-frame clones and leaves out a portion. The sample lists approximately 87,000 clones, 84% seen once, with around 5.6% in the top ten. The sample was PBMCs. These receptors originate from a woman aged 18-29 years in good health and CMV-seropositive.

This clone was seen only once. In DNA, the CDR3 is TGTGCCAGCAGTTACTCGCGGGGGAACTATGGCTACACCTTC. This translates into CASSYSRGNYGYTF. This chain connects TRBV6-5 to TRBJ1-2, with D perhaps matching TRBD1 (5 bases). CDR1 and CDR2 from the germline V gene are MNHEY and SVGAGI. This CDR3 has 14 residues. Trimming left V 0 bases short and J 2 bases short, with 7 bases between.

V is TRBV30 and J is TRBJ1-5, with 7 bases lining up with TRBD1. J gave up 9 bases and V 0 bases, and 5 bases lay outside the gene matches. This CDR3 region has 13 residues. Germline CDR1 reads GTSNPN; CDR2 reads SVGIG (reference sequence). The CDR3 loop reads CAWSVQAGGPQHF. DNA of the CDR3: TGTGCCTGGAGTGTACAGGCAGGGGGGCCCCAGCATTTT.

The chain combines TRBV7-2 with TRBJ2-1, with TRBD2 as a possible D gene (6 bases). This CDR3 has 18 amino acids. Trimming removed 6 bases from V and 4 bases from J, with 25 bases in between. CDR1 and CDR2 from the germline V gene are SGHTA and FQGNSA. The CDR3 nucleotides read TGTGCCAGCAGGCGTAAAGGGTCGGTAGCGGAAGGGTACAATGAGCAGTTCTTC. Translating gives CASRRKGSVAEGYNEQFF.

This rearrangement joins TRBV2 to TRBJ1-2, with TRBD1 as a possible D gene (6 bases). The CDR3 covers 14 residues. Germline CDR1 reads SNHLY; CDR2 reads FYNNEI. V shed 6 bases and J shed 5 bases, with 16 bases lying between them. The CDR3 loop reads CASSSGQGLYGYTF. CDR3 in DNA: TGTGCCAGCAGCTCTGGGCAGGGGCTTTATGGCTACACCTTC.

V and J are TRBV5-4 and TRBJ2-3; 12 positions agree with TRBD2. The CDR3 consists of 16 residues. CDR1 is SGHNT, CDR2 YYREEE, per germline (reference sequence). Trimming removed 2 bases from V and 0 bases from J; junction bases left unmatched: 1. CDR3 protein: CASSLGLAGSTDTQYF. The CDR3 DNA sequence: TGTGCCAGCAGCTTAGGACTAGCGGGAAGCACAGATACGCAGTATTTT.

The chain has TRBV7-6 and TRBJ1-5, with 9 positions matching TRBD1. With V trimmed by 4 bases and J by 7 bases, 8 bases remained unmatched. The length of the CDR3 is 15 residues. Germline V gene sequence: CDR1 SGHVS, CDR2 FNYEAQ. The DNA for the CDR3 is TGTGCCAGCAGCTCAGGGGACAGGGAGGGACAGCCCCAGCATTTT. Protein: CASSSGDREGQPQHF.

The J gene is TRBJ1-5, the V gene TRBV6-4; 7 positions match TRBD1. This CDR3 contains 13 residues. The germline gives CDR1 MRHNA, CDR2 SNTAGT. J gave up 4 bases and V 3 bases, and 0 bases lay outside the gene matches. CDR3 nucleotides: TGTGCCAGCAGTGAACAGGGGAATCAGCCCCAGCATTTT. It translates to CASSEQGNQPQHF.

V and J are TRBV4-1 and TRBJ2-7, with TRBD2 identical over 8 bases. Germline V lookup: CDR1 MGHRA, CDR2 YSYEKL. V trimming: 0 bases; J trimming: 2 bases; junction bases outside the gene matches: 6. The CDR3 extends over 16 amino acids. CDR3 coding DNA: TGCGCCAGCAGCCAAGACGCAGCGGGGGCCACCTACGAGCAGTACTTC. Its protein is CASSQDAAGATYEQYF.

The V and J genes are TRBV27 and TRBJ2-2, with D unresolved. Per germline, CDR1 MNHEY and CDR2 SMNVEV (reference sequence). The CDR3 sequence is 12 residues long. V dropped 5 bases and J dropped 2 bases, with 3 bases sitting between them. CDR3 coding DNA: TGTGCCAGCAGTACTAACACCGGGGAGCTGTTTTTT. Translated, it gives CASSTNTGELFF.

CDR3 sequence: CASSARDEQYF. The CDR3 bases are TGTGCCAGCAGCGCCCGGGACGAGCAGTACTTC. The chain employs TRBV7-9 and TRBJ2-7; D gene unclear. CDR1 SEHNR and CDR2 FQNEAQ come from the germline V gene (reference sequence). The CDR3 covers 11 residues. The V end was cut by 5 bases, the J end by 5 bases, with 7 bases between.